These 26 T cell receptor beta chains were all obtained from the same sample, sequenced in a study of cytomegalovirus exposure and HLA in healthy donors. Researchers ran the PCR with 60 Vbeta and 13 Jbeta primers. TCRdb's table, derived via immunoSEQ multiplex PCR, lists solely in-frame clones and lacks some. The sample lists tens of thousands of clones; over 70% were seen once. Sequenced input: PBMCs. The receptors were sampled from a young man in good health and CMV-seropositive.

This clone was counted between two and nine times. The CDR3: CASSYETAHYEQYF. CDR3 coding DNA: TGTGCCAGCAGTTACGAAACAGCTCACTACGAGCAGTACTTC. The chain combines TRBV6-6 with TRBJ2-7, with D uncertain. CDR1 and CDR2 from the germline V gene are MNHNY and SVGAGI (reference sequence). The CDR3 contains 14 residues. The V end was cut by 2 bases, the J end by 3 bases, with 11 bases between.

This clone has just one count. The CDR3 DNA is TGTGCCAGCAGCGTAGGGGAGGGGGGGTACAATGAGCAGTTCTTC. Protein product: CASSVGEGGYNEQFF. The V call is TRBV9, the J call TRBJ2-1, with D maybe TRBD2 (7 bases). The CDR3 contains 15 residues. V lost 0 bases to trimming and J lost 4 bases, with 11 bases between them. Looked up from germline, CDR1 is SGDLS and CDR2 is YYNGEE.

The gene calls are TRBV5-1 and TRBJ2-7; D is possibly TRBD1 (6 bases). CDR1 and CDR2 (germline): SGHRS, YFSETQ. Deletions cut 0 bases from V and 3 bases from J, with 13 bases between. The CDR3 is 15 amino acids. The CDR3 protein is CASSLAAGAGYEQYF. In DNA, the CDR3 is TGCGCCAGCAGCTTGGCGGCAGGGGCAGGCTACGAGCAGTACTTC.

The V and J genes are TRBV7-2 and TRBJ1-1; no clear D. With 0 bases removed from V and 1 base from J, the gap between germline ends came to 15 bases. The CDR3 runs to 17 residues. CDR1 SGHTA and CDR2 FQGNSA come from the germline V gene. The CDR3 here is CASSLAGAARWNTEAFF. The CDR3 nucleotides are TGTGCCAGCAGCTTAGCCGGAGCGGCCAGGTGGAACACTGAAGCTTTCTTT.

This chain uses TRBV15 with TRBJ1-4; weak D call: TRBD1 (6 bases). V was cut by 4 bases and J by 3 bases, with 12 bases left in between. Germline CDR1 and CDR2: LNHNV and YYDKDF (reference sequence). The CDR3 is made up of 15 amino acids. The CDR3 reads CATSIGGTSNEKLFF. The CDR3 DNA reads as TGTGCCACCAGCATCGGTGGGACATCTAATGAAAAACTGTTTTTT.

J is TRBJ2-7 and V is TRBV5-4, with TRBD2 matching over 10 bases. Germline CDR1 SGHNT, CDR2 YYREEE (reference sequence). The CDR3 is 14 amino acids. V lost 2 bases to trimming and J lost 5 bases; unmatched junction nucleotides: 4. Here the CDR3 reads CASSFSGGLNEQYF. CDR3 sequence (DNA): TGTGCCAGCAGCTTTAGCGGGGGGCTCAACGAGCAGTACTTC.

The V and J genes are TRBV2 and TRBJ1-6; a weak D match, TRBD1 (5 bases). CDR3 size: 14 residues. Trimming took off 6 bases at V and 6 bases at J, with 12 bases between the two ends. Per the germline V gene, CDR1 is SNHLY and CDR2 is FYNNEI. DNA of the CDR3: TGTGCCAGCAGCCCAAGGGGCAGTAATTCACCCCTCCACTTT. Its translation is CASSPRGSNSPLHF.

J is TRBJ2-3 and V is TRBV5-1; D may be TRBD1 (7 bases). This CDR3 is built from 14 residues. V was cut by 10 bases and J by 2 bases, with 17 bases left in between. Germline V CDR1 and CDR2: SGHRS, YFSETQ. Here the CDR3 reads CALGQGGTTDTQYF. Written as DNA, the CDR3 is TGCGCCCTAGGCCAGGGGGGTACCACAGATACGCAGTATTTT.

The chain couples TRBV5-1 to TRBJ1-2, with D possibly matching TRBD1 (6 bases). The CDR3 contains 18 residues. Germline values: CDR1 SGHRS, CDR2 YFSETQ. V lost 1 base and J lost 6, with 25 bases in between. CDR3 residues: CASSLNRDTDRLFDGYTF. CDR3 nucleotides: TGCGCCAGCAGCTTGAACCGGGACACGGATCGGCTGTTCGATGGCTACACCTTC.

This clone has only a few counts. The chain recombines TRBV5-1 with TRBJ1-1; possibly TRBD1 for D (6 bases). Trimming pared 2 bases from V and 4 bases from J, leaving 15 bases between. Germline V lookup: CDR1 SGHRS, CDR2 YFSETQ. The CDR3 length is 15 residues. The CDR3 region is CASSFGAGAVTEAFF. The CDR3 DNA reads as TGCGCCAGCAGCTTTGGTGCGGGGGCGGTCACTGAAGCTTTCTTT.

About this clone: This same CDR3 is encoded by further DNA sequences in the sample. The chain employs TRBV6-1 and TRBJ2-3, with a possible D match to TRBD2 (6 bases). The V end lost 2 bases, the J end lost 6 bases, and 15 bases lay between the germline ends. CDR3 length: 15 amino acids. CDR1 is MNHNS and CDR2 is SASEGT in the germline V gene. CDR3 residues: CASSEIMRGGDTQYF. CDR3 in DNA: TGTGCCAGCAGTGAAATAATGCGGGGCGGGGATACGCAGTATTTT.

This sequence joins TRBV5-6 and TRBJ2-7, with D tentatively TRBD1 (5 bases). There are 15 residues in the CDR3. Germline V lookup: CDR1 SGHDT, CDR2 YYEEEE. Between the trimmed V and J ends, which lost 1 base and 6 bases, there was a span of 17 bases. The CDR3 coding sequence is TGTGCCAGCAGCTTGTACCAGGGTGTGTTCTCCGAGCAGTACTTC. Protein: CASSLYQGVFSEQYF.

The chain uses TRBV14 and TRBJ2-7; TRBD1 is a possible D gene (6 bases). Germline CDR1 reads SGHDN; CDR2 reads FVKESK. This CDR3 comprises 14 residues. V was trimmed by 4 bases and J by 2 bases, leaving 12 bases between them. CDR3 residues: CASSPDSFPYEQYF. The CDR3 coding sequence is TGTGCCAGCAGCCCGGACAGCTTCCCCTACGAGCAGTACTTC.

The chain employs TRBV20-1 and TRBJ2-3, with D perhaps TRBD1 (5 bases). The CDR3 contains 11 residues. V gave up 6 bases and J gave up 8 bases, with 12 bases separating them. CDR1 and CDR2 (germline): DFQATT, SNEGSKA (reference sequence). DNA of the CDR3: TGCAGTGCCCCATGGGGCCCTACGCAGTATTTT. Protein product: CSAPWGPTQYF.

The chain's CDR3 is CASSLQGGTGELFF. Written as DNA, the CDR3 is TGCGCCAGCAGCTTGCAGGGAGGCACCGGGGAGCTGTTTTTT. V gene TRBV5-1 combines with J gene TRBJ2-2; weak D call: TRBD2 (6 bases). The CDR3 is 14 residues long. The V end lost 1 base, the J end lost 4 bases, and 8 bases lay between the germline ends. Germline lookup yields CDR1 SGHRS and CDR2 YFSETQ.

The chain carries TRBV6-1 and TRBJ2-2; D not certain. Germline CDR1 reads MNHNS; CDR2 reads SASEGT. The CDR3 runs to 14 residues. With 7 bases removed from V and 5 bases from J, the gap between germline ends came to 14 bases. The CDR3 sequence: CASIPGAETGELFF. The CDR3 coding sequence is TGTGCCAGCATCCCCGGCGCGGAAACCGGGGAGCTGTTTTTT.

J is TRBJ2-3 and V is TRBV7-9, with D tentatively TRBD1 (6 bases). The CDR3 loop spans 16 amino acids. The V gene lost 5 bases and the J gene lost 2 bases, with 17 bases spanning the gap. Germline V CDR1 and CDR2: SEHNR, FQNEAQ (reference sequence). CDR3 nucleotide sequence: TGTGCCAGCAGCCCCCTTCCGGGACATCTCACAGATACGCAGTATTTT. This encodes CASSPLPGHLTDTQYF. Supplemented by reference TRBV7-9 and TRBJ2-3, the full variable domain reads DTGVSQNPRHKITKRGQNVTFRCDPISEHNRLYWYRQTLGQGPEFLTYFQNEAQLEKSRLLSDRFSAERPKGSFSTLEIQRTEQGDSAMYLCASSPLPGHLTDTQYFGPGTRLTVL.

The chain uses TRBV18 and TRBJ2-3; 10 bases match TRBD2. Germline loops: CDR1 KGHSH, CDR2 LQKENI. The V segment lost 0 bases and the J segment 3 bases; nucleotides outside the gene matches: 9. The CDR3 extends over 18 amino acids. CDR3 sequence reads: CASSPPLTSGVMTDTQYF. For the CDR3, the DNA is TGTGCCAGCTCACCACCCCTAACTAGCGGGGTAATGACAGATACGCAGTATTTT. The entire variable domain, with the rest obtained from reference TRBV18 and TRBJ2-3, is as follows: NAGVMQNPRHLVRRRGQEARLRCSPMKGHSHVYWYRQLPEEGLKFMVYLQKENIIDESGMPKERFSAEFPKEGPSILRIQQVVRGDSAAYFCASSPPLTSGVMTDTQYFGPGTRLTVL.

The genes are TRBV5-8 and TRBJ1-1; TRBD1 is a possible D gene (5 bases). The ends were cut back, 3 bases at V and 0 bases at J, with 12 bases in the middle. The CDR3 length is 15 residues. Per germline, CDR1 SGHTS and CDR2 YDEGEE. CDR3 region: CASSWGDGVNTEAFF. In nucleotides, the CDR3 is TGTGCCAGCAGCTGGGGGGACGGCGTGAACACTGAAGCTTTCTTT.

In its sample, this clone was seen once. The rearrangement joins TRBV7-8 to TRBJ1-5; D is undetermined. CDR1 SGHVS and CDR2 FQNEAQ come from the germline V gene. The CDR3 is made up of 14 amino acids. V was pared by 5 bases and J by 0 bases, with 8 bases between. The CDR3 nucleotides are TGTGCCAGCAGCACACAATATAGCAATCAGCCCCAGCATTTT. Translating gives CASSTQYSNQPQHF.

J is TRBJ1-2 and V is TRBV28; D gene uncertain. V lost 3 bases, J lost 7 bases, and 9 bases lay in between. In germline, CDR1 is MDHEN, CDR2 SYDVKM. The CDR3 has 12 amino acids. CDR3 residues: CASSLPVAGYTF. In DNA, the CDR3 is TGTGCCAGCAGTTTGCCCGTGGCTGGCTACACCTTC.

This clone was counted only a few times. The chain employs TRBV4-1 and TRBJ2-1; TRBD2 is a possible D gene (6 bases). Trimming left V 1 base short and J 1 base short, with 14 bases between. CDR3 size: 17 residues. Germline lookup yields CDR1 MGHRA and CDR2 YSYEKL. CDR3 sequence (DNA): TGCGCCAGCAGCCAAGTGCCCCCTAGCGAGTCCTACAATGAGCAGTTCTTC. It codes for CASSQVPPSESYNEQFF.

The CDR3 loop is CSGGHLSSTDTQYF. In DNA, the CDR3 is TGCAGCGGTGGACATCTCAGTAGCACAGATACGCAGTATTTT. The chain carries TRBV29-1 and TRBJ2-3, with D perhaps TRBD1 (5 bases). The germline V gene has CDR1 SQVTM and CDR2 ANQGSEA. Trimming cost V 7 bases and J 0 bases, with 14 bases left between them. There are 14 residues in the CDR3.

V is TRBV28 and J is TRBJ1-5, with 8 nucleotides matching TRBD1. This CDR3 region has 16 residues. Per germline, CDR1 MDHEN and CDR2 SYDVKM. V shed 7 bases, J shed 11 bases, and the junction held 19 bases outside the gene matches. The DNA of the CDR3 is TGTGCCAGCAACTTAGCAAGGGACAGGACCTTTTGGTCCCAGCATTTT. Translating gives CASNLARDRTFWSQHF.

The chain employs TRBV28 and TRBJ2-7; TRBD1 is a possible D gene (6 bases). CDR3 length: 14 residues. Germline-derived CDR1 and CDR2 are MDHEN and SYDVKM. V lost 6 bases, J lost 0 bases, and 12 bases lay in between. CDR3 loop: CASRGTIGSYEQYF. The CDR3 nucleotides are TGTGCCAGCAGGGGGACAATCGGCTCCTACGAGCAGTACTTC. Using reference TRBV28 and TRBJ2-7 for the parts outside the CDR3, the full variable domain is DVKVTQSSRYLVKRTGEKVFLECVQDMDHENMFWYRQDPGLGLRLIYFSYDVKMKEKGDIPEGYSVSREKKERFSLILESASTNQTSMYLCASRGTIGSYEQYFGPGTRLTVT.

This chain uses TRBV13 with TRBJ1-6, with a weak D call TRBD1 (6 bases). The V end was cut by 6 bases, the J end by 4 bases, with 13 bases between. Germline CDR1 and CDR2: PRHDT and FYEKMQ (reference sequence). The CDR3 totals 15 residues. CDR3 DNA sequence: TGTGCCAGCAGTACCACACAGGGATATAATTCACCCCTCCACTTT. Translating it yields CASSTTQGYNSPLHF.